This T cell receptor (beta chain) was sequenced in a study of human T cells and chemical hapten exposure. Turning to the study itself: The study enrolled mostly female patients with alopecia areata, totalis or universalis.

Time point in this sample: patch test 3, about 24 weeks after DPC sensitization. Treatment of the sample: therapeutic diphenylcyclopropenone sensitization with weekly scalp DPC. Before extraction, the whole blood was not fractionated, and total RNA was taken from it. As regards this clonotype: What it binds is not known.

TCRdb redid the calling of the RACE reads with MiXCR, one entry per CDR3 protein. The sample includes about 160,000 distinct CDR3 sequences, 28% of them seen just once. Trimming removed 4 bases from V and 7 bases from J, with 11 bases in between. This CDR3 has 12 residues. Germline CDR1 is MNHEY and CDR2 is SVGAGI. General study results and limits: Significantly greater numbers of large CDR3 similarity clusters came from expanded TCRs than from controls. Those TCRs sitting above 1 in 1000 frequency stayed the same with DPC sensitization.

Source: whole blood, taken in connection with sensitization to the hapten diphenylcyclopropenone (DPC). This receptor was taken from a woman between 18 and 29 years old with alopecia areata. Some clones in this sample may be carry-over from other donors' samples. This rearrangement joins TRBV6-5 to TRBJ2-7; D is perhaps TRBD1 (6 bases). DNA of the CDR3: TGTGCCAGCAGTTGGCAGGGGAATGAGCAGTACTTC. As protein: CASSWQGNEQYF.